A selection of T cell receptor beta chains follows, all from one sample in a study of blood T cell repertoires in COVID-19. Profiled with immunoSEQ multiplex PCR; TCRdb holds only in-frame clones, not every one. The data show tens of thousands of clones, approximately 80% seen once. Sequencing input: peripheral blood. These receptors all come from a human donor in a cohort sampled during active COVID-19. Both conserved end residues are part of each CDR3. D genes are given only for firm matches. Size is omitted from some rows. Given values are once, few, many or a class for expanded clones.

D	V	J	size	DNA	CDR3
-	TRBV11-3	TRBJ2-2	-	TGTGCCAGCAGCCCAGGGGACACCAACACCGGGGAGCTGTTTTTT	CASSPGDTNTGELFF
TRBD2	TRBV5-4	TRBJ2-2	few	TGTGCCAGCAGCTCCGAGCCTAGCGGATCACCGAGGGAGCTGTTTTTT	CASSSEPSGSPRELFF
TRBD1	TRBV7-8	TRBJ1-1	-	TGTGCCAGCAGCTTAGAAGGACAGGGAAATGAAGCTTTCTTT	CASSLEGQGNEAFF
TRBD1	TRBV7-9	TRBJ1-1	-	TGTGCCAGCAGCTTTACAGGGACAGGGGAAGCTTTCTTT	CASSFTGTGEAFF
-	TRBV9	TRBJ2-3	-	TGTGCCAGCAGCGCCTCTAGCGTAACTAGCACAGATACGCAGTATTTT	CASSASSVTSTDTQYF
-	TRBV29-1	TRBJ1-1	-	TGCAGCGTTGATCTGAGTAACACTGAAGCTTTCTTT	CSVDLSNTEAFF
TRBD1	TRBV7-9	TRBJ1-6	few	TGTGCCAGCAGCTTAGAAGGGACAGGGTATAATTCACCCCTCCACTTT	CASSLEGTGYNSPLHF
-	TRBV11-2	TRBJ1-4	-	TGTGCCAGCAGCTTAGTACGGGGGGAAAAACTGTTTTTT	CASSLVRGEKLFF
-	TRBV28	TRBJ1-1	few	TGTGCCAGCACGTTAGGGGCAGGGTTCAGGACTGAAGCTTTCTTT	CASTLGAGFRTEAFF
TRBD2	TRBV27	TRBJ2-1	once	TGTGCCAGCAGTTTTCAACTAGCGGGAGGCTCCCATGAGCAGTTCTTC	CASSFQLAGGSHEQFF
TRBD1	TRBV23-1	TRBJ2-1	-	TGCGCCAGCAGTCGGCGTATTAGGACAGGGGGCTGTGAGCAGTTCTTC	CASSRRIRTGGCEQFF
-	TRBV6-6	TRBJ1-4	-	TGTGCCAGCAGCCAGTCAGGGCCCCATGAAAAACTGTTTTTT	CASSQSGPHEKLFF
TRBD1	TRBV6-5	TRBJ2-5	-	TGTGCCAGCAGAGAGGGACAGACGTACCAAGAGACCCAGTACTTC	CASREGQTYQETQYF
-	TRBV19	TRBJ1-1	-	TGTGCCAGTAGTTTCCCCGGGAGCATTAACACTGAAGCTTTCTTT	CASSFPGSINTEAFF
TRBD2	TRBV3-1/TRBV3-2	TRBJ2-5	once	TGTGCCAGCAGCCAAGGCGGGAGGCAGTTCCAAGAGACCCAGTACTTC	CASSQGGRQFQETQYF
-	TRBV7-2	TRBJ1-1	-	TGTGCCAGCAGCTTAGGCAGAACCCTGAACACTGAAGCTTTCTTT	CASSLGRTLNTEAFF
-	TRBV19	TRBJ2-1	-	TGTGCCAGTAGTATAGATGAGGGGGGGTTTTCCTACAATGAGCAGTTCTTC	CASSIDEGGFSYNEQFF
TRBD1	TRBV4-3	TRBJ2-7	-	TGCGCCAGCAGCCAGCCCCGGACAGGTGGGGGCTACGAGCAGTACTTC	CASSQPRTGGGYEQYF
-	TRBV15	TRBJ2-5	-	TGTGCCACCAGCAGAGATAGGAATGGAGGGCGAGAGACCCAGTACTTC	CATSRDRNGGRETQYF
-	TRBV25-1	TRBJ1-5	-	TGTGCCAGCAGTGAAGACAGATATAGCAATCAGCCCCAGCATTTT	CASSEDRYSNQPQHF
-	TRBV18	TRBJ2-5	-	TGTGCCAGCTCACGAAACTCCCAAGAGACCCAGTACTTC	CASSRNSQETQYF
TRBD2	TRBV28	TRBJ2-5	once	TGTGCCAGCACTTTAGCGGGAAGGAACCAAGAGACCCAGTACTTC	CASTLAGRNQETQYF
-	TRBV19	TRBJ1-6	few	TGTGCCAGTACCCCGTGGGGGGGCCGCAATTCACCCCTCCACTTT	CASTPWGGRNSPLHF
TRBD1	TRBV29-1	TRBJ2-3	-	TGCAGCGCCTCCCGGGTCGGCAGGGGGACAGATACGCAGTATTTT	CSASRVGRGTDTQYF
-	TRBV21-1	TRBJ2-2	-	TGTGCCAGCAGCCTCGGGCTAGCGGGAGTAAGGACCGGGGAGCTGTTTTTT	CASSLGLAGVRTGELFF
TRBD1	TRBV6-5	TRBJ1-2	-	TGTGCCAGCAGACGGACAGGGGATTCGAAGGGCTACACCTTC	CASRRTGDSKGYTF
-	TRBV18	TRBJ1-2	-	TGTGCCAGCTCACCGTTCCTCGTGGACAGCCATCATGGCTACACCTTC	CASSPFLVDSHHGYTF
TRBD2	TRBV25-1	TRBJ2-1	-	TGTGCCAGCAGTGGAGCTAGCGGGAGGCCAAGCTCCTACAATGAGCAGTTCTTC	CASSGASGRPSSYNEQFF
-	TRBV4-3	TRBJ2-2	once	TGCGCCAGCAGCCAACAGACAGGGAGGACCGGGGAGCTGTTTTTT	CASSQQTGRTGELFF
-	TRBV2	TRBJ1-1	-	TGTGCCAGCAGACAGGACGAGATTGAAGCTTTCTTT	CASRQDEIEAFF
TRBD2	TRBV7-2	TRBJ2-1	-	TGTGCCAGCAGACCTACTAGCGGGACCTACAATGAGCAGTTCTTC	CASRPTSGTYNEQFF
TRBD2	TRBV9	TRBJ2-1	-	TGTGCCAGCAGCCTGAGCGGGAAAAGCGCCTACAATGAGCAGTTCTTC	CASSLSGKSAYNEQFF
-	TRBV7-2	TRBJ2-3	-	TGTGCCAGCAGCTTAGGGCTGTCATCCGATACGCAGTATTTT	CASSLGLSSDTQYF
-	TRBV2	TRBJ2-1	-	TGTGCCAGCAGTGAAGTCACCCGCGAGTTCTTC	CASSEVTREFF
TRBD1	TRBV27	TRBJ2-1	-	TGTGCCAGCAGCCCTATCGGACAGGGCTACAATGAGCAGTTCTTC	CASSPIGQGYNEQFF